The 6 T cell receptor beta chains below come from one sample, sequenced in a study of cytomegalovirus exposure and HLA in healthy donors. Amplification used 60 Vbeta primers and 13 Jbeta primers. Assay used: immunoSEQ multiplex PCR; TCRdb lists only in-frame clones, some missing. The profile shows over 100,000 clones, 77% of them singletons. The source material was PBMCs. The receptors here all came from a man aged 40-55 years in good health and CMV-seropositive.

This clone was picked up one time. This chain uses TRBV14 with TRBJ1-3; 7 bases align to TRBD1. The CDR3 is 14 amino acids. Germline-derived CDR1 and CDR2 are SGHDN and FVKESK. Losses at the gene ends were 4 bases for V and 2 bases for J; bases not matched to a gene: 2. CDR3 sequence reads: CASSLTGAGNTIYF. CDR3 DNA sequence: TGTGCCAGCAGCCTTACAGGGGCTGGAAACACCATATATTTT.

The genes are TRBV19 and TRBJ1-6; 10 bases agree with TRBD1. This CDR3 is built from 15 residues. Germline loops: CDR1 LNHDA, CDR2 SQIVND (reference sequence). After removal of 2 bases from V and 10 bases from J, the junction contained 5 bases not matched to a gene. CDR3: CASSIIGQGGSPLHF. Here the CDR3 DNA reads TGTGCCAGTAGTATAATCGGACAGGGGGGCTCACCCCTCCACTTT.

The chain combines TRBV19 with TRBJ1-1; 8 bases match TRBD1. V trimming: 4 bases; J trimming: 10 bases; junction bases outside the gene matches: 14. CDR1 and CDR2 from the germline V gene are LNHDA and SQIVND (reference sequence). This CDR3 contains 15 residues. In DNA form, the CDR3 reads TGTGCCAGTAGTAGAGGACAGGGCCTCCTCTCGGGAGCTTTCTTT. Translated: CASSRGQGLLSGAFF.

This chain links TRBV14 with TRBJ1-4; no firm D call. V lost 2 bases and J lost 0, with 4 bases in between. Per germline, CDR1 SGHDN and CDR2 FVKESK. The CDR3 consists of 14 residues. The CDR3 loop is CASSQQTTNEKLFF. For the CDR3, the DNA is TGTGCCAGCAGCCAACAGACAACTAATGAAAAACTGTTTTTT.

The chain recombines TRBV18 with TRBJ2-2; D is ambiguous. Germline V gene sequence: CDR1 KGHSH, CDR2 LQKENI. The V and J ends lost 0 bases and 1 base respectively, with 9 bases between them. The CDR3 totals 16 residues. CDR3 in amino acids: CASSPPDSVNTGELFF. The CDR3 coding sequence is TGTGCCAGCTCACCACCAGATAGTGTGAACACCGGGGAGCTGTTTTTT.

This clone was recorded once. This chain connects TRBV30 to TRBJ1-1; D possibly corresponds to TRBD1 (5 bases). The germline V and J ends were trimmed by 0 bases and 0 bases, with 14 bases remaining between them. Germline CDR1 reads GTSNPN; CDR2 reads SVGIG (reference sequence). The CDR3 sequence is 16 residues long. CDR3 DNA sequence: TGTGCCTGGAGTGTACGGGGAGGGGTAATGAACACTGAAGCTTTCTTT. Protein product: CAWSVRGGVMNTEAFF.